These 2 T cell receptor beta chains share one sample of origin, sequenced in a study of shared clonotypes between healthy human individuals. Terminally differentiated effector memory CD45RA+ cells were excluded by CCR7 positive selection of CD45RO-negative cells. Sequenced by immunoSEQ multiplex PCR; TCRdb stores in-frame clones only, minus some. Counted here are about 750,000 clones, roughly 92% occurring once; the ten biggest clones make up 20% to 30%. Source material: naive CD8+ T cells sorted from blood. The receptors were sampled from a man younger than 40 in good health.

CDR3 sequence (DNA): TGTGCCAGCAGCTTACAGAATTCGAACACTGAAGCTTTCTTT. As protein: CASSLQNSNTEAFF. The chain carries TRBV7-9 and TRBJ1-1; D unclear. The CDR3 spans 14 residues. Trimming stripped 2 bases from V and 1 base from J, with 8 bases between. CDR1 SEHNR and CDR2 FQNEAQ come from the germline V gene (reference sequence).

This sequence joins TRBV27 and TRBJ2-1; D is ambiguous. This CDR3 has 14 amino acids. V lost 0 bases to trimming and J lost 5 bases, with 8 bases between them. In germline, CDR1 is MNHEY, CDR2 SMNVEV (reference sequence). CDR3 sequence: CASSLSKLNNEQFF. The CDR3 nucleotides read TGTGCCAGCAGTTTATCCAAACTAAACAATGAGCAGTTCTTC.